This is a list of T cell receptor beta chains from one sample in a study of blood T cell repertoires in COVID-19. Some clones are missing from TCRdb's copy, which holds only in-frame ones; the method was immunoSEQ multiplex PCR. The repertoire holds roughly 100,000 clones, around 84% seen once, with about 1.7% in the top ten. The sequenced sample was peripheral blood. The receptors come from a woman in her 70s with active or convalescent COVID-19. Each CDR3 is given with its conserved first and last residue. The order of the fields is D gene, J gene, clone size, V gene, CDR3 protein, CDR3 DNA. The D gene is left open where the match is weak. Clone sizes are given selectively: once, few, many, or a class where the clone is expanded.

>.|TRBJ2-1|.|TRBV18
CASSPTAGGYEQFF
TGTGCCAGCTCACCCACTGCAGGGGGGTATGAGCAGTTCTTC
>TRBD2|TRBJ2-7|.|TRBV3-1/TRBV3-2
CASSRTSGYEQYF
TGTGCCAGCAGCCGGACTAGCGGCTACGAGCAGTACTTC
>TRBD1|TRBJ1-1|.|TRBV30
CAWSVSPSWTGGWQGTEAFF
TGTGCCTGGAGTGTATCTCCCTCTTGGACAGGGGGCTGGCAGGGCACTGAAGCTTTCTTT
>TRBD1|TRBJ1-4|once|TRBV25-1
CASHRGGEKLFF
TGTGCCAGCCACAGGGGAGGAGAAAAACTGTTTTTT
>TRBD1|TRBJ1-2|.|TRBV19
CASSIYHRDRGHHGYTF
TGTGCCAGTAGTATCTACCACCGGGACAGGGGGCATCATGGCTACACCTTC
>.|TRBJ2-7|.|TRBV15
CATSRDMAYEQYF
TGTGCCACCAGCAGAGATATGGCTTACGAGCAGTACTTC
>.|TRBJ2-7|.|TRBV5-8
CASRTRKGSYEQYF
TGTGCCAGCCGGACACGAAAAGGCTCCTACGAGCAGTACTTC
>TRBD1|TRBJ1-5|.|TRBV5-1
CASSFGQGNQPQHF
TGCGCCAGCAGCTTCGGACAGGGCAATCAGCCCCAGCATTTT
>TRBD2|TRBJ2-7|few|TRBV7-2
CASSNQPGLAAYEQYF
TGTGCCAGCAGCAACCAGCCGGGACTAGCGGCGTACGAGCAGTACTTC
>.|TRBJ2-7|once|TRBV10-1
CASSESGQGMYEQYF
TGCGCCAGCAGTGAGTCAGGGCAGGGGATGTACGAGCAGTACTTC
>.|TRBJ2-1|.|TRBV10-1
CASSESRGAYNEQFF
TGCGCCAGCAGTGAGTCTAGGGGCGCCTACAATGAGCAGTTCTTC
>TRBD2|TRBJ2-3|.|TRBV5-6
CASSGTSGSDTQYF
TGTGCCAGCAGCGGAACTAGCGGGAGCGATACGCAGTATTTT
>.|TRBJ2-2|.|TRBV4-2
CASSFWPKNTGELFF
TGTGCCAGCAGCTTCTGGCCAAAGAACACCGGGGAGCTGTTTTTT
>TRBD1|TRBJ1-2|.|TRBV29-1
CSVGTGYGYTF
TGCAGCGTCGGGACAGGGTACGGCTACACCTTC
>.|TRBJ1-3|.|TRBV7-2
CATRETGNTIYF
TGTGCCACCCGGGAAACTGGAAACACCATATATTTT
>TRBD2|TRBJ2-5|.|TRBV28
CASSLWGGSIRAETQYF
TGTGCCAGCAGTTTGTGGGGAGGGTCGATACGGGCGGAGACCCAGTACTTC